These T cell receptor beta chains were read from a single sample in a study of CD8 T cells in Susac syndrome. Via MiXCR, TCRdb re-called the immunoSEQ multiplex PCR reads, giving one row per CDR3 protein. The data show tens of thousands of distinct CDR3 sequences, around 96% seen once. Input material: CD8+ T cells from PBMCs. These TCRs come from a human donor with Susac syndrome. Both conserved end residues are part of each CDR3. The D gene is left open where the match is weak. Rows give clone size only sometimes, using once, few, many, or a class for an expanded clone.

NA | NA | TRBJ1-2 | TRBV11-3 | CASSPYRDTNYGYTF | TGTGCCAGCAGCCCATACAGGGACACTAACTATGGCTACACCTTC
NA | NA | TRBJ1-3 | TRBV11-2 | CASRNYRVAGNTIYF | TGTGCCAGCCGCAACTACAGGGTGGCTGGAAACACCATATATTTT
NA | NA | TRBJ2-2 | TRBV29-1 | CSVGGANLGELFF | TGCAGCGTAGGGGGGGCAAATCTCGGGGAGCTGTTTTTT
NA | TRBD2 | TRBJ2-1 | TRBV6-5 | CASSRGGANNEQFF | TGTGCCAGCAGTCGCGGGGGTGCCAACAATGAGCAGTTCTTC
NA | NA | TRBJ2-1 | TRBV3-1 | CASSHYGQTEQFF | TGTGCCAGCAGCCATTATGGGCAAACTGAGCAGTTCTTC
NA | TRBD1 | TRBJ1-6 | TRBV30 | CAWRGQGGNNSPLHF | TGTGCCTGGAGAGGACAGGGGGGAAATAATTCACCCCTCCACTTT
NA | NA | TRBJ2-5 | TRBV20-1 | CSARDLRTQETQYF | TGCAGTGCTAGAGATTTGAGGACCCAAGAGACCCAGTACTTC
NA | TRBD1 | TRBJ1-4 | TRBV7-2 | CASSLALQGAEKLFF | TGTGCCAGCAGCTTAGCGCTACAGGGGGCTGAAAAACTGTTTTTT
once | TRBD1 | TRBJ1-2 | TRBV4-3 | CASSQDRGPNYGYTF | TGCGCCAGCAGCCAGGACAGGGGACCTAACTATGGCTACACCTTC
NA | TRBD1 | TRBJ1-2 | TRBV20-1 | CSARDGNRGVYGYTF | TGCAGTGCTAGAGATGGAAACAGGGGGGTTTATGGCTACACCTTC
few | NA | TRBJ1-5 | TRBV6-6 | CASSYRDSNQPQHF | TGTGCCAGCAGTTACAGGGATAGCAATCAGCCCCAGCATTTT
NA | TRBD2 | TRBJ2-6 | TRBV11-3 | CASSFVAGGDSGANVLTF | TGTGCCAGCAGCTTCGTAGCGGGGGGGGACTCTGGGGCCAACGTCCTGACTTTC
NA | NA | TRBJ2-5 | TRBV12-3/TRBV12-4 | CASSLGSGGGTQYF | TGTGCCAGCAGTTTAGGGTCTGGGGGTGGGACCCAGTACTTC
NA | NA | TRBJ2-6 | TRBV19 | CASTRGSGANVLTF | TGTGCCAGTACCCGCGGATCTGGGGCCAACGTCCTGACTTTC
NA | NA | TRBJ1-2 | TRBV20-1 | CSAQRRDGNYGYTF | TGCAGTGCCCAAAGAAGGGACGGGAACTATGGCTACACCTTC
NA | NA | TRBJ2-1 | TRBV5-1 | CASSLDSPNEQFF | TGCGCCAGCAGCTTGGACAGTCCCAATGAGCAGTTCTTC
NA | TRBD1 | TRBJ1-4 | TRBV6-5 | CASSRQGGNEKLFF | TGTGCCAGCAGTAGACAGGGCGGGAATGAAAAACTGTTTTTT
once | NA | TRBJ1-2 | TRBV29-1 | CSVEDRGEWAGSSTRYGYTF | TGCAGCGTTGAAGATCGGGGGGAGTGGGCAGGGTCTTCTACGCGCTATGGCTACACCTTC
NA | TRBD2 | TRBJ2-5 | TRBV5-6 | CASRTTGTSGETQYF | TGTGCCAGCAGAACCACCGGGACTAGTGGAGAGACCCAGTACTTC
NA | NA | TRBJ1-3 | TRBV20-1 | CSAKAGYPLAGNTIYF | TGCAGTGCTAAGGCAGGGTACCCCTTGGCTGGAAACACCATATATTTT
NA | NA | TRBJ1-5 | TRBV7-9 | CASSLGQIQPQHF | TGTGCCAGCAGCTTAGGACAGATTCAGCCCCAGCATTTT
NA | NA | TRBJ1-1 | TRBV12-3/TRBV12-4 | CASSLGPWAFF | TGTGCCAGCAGTTTAGGTCCCTGGGCTTTCTTT
NA | NA | TRBJ1-3 | TRBV20-1 | CSARDGWRNTIYF | TGCAGTGCTAGGGACGGTTGGAGAAACACCATATATTTT
NA | NA | TRBJ1-2 | TRBV18 | CASSLAGSGYTF | TGTGCCAGCTCATTGGCGGGGTCTGGCTACACCTTC
NA | TRBD1 | TRBJ2-7 | TRBV11-2 | CASRTTGTGGDEQYF | TGTGCCAGCAGGACGACCGGGACAGGGGGGGACGAGCAGTACTTC
NA | NA | TRBJ1-6 | TRBV10-3 | CAISAVDYNSPLHF | TGTGCCATCAGTGCTGTGGATTATAATTCACCCCTCCACTTT
NA | NA | TRBJ1-1 | TRBV18 | CASSPTKRAFLNTEAFF | TGTGCCAGCTCACCGACCAAACGGGCGTTCTTGAACACTGAAGCTTTCTTT
NA | TRBD1 | TRBJ2-1 | TRBV7-2 | CASSRPGQMMRNEQFF | TGTGCCAGCAGCCGTCCGGGACAGATGATGAGGAATGAGCAGTTCTTC
NA | NA | TRBJ1-1 | TRBV29-1 | CSVLVSRTEAFF | TGCAGCGTACTAGTCTCGCGCACTGAAGCTTTCTTT
few | NA | TRBJ1-2 | TRBV12-3/TRBV12-4 | CASSFGDGYTF | TGTGCCAGCAGTTTTGGGGATGGCTACACCTTC
NA | NA | TRBJ1-6 | TRBV5-1 | CASSFGGSTYNSPLHF | TGCGCCAGCAGCTTCGGGGGATCCACCTATAATTCACCCCTCCACTTT
once | NA | TRBJ1-4 | TRBV9 | CASSALGEKLFF | TGTGCCAGCAGCGCTTTGGGGGAAAAACTGTTTTTT
NA | NA | TRBJ1-5 | TRBV6-5 | CASSYLTGSNQPQHF | TGTGCCAGCAGTTACCTCACAGGGAGCAATCAGCCCCAGCATTTT
NA | TRBD1 | TRBJ1-2 | TRBV12-3/TRBV12-4 | CALRDEQGPYYGYTF | TGTGCCCTCCGAGACGAACAGGGGCCCTACTATGGCTACACCTTC
NA | TRBD1 | TRBJ1-1 | TRBV5-1 | CASSPGQQKAFF | TGCGCCAGCAGCCCGGGACAGCAAAAAGCTTTCTTT
NA | TRBD1 | TRBJ1-1 | TRBV30 | CAWSVGDSFSEAFF | TGTGCCTGGAGTGTCGGGGACAGCTTCTCTGAAGCTTTCTTT
NA | NA | TRBJ1-6 | TRBV5-1 | CASSLRGGQLNSPLHF | TGCGCCAGCAGCCTCCGGGGAGGACAGTTGAATTCACCCCTCCACTTT